This T cell receptor beta chain was identified during a study of shared clonotypes between healthy human individuals. Naive CD8 isolation took CD45RO-negative cells positively selected for CCR7 and excluded terminally differentiated effector memory CD45RA+ cells. The donors were adults (healthy and HIV-negative) with no recent acute infections or vaccinations. The CDR3 covers 16 residues. Execution of the assay was at deep level. Each subset's genomic DNA was shared equally among a number of immunoSEQ plates. Sequenced by immunoSEQ multiplex PCR; TCRdb stores in-frame clones only, minus some. The sample carries 550,000 to 750,000 clones, 92% recorded once.

The source is a young man in good health. The J gene is TRBJ2-6, the V gene TRBV8-2. TRBV8-2 is a pseudogene locus. The sequencing input was naive CD8+ T cells sorted from blood. As DNA, the CDR3 is TGTGGCACGCGCGTGATAACACAAAGTCGGGCCAACGTCCTGACTTTC. Residues: CGTRVITQSRANVLTF.